This T cell receptor beta chain was obtained from a study of blood T cell repertoires in COVID-19. This clone has only a few counts. The method was immunoSEQ multiplex PCR; TCRdb's version includes in-frame clones alone and lacks a portion of them. The sample lists 250,000 to 300,000 clones; less than 90% were seen once. Germline-derived CDR1 and CDR2 are LNHDA and SQIVND (reference sequence). The V gene lost 6 bases and the J gene lost 5 bases, with 10 bases spanning the gap. The CDR3 is made up of 13 amino acids. The chain is built from TRBV19 and TRBJ1-4, with unresolved D. The source is a man aged 55-75 years who had recovered from COVID-19. The sequencing input was peripheral blood. The CDR3 coding sequence is TGTGCCAGTAGCCAAAGCAGGAATGAAAAACTGTTTTTT. Amino acid sequence: CASSQSRNEKLFF.